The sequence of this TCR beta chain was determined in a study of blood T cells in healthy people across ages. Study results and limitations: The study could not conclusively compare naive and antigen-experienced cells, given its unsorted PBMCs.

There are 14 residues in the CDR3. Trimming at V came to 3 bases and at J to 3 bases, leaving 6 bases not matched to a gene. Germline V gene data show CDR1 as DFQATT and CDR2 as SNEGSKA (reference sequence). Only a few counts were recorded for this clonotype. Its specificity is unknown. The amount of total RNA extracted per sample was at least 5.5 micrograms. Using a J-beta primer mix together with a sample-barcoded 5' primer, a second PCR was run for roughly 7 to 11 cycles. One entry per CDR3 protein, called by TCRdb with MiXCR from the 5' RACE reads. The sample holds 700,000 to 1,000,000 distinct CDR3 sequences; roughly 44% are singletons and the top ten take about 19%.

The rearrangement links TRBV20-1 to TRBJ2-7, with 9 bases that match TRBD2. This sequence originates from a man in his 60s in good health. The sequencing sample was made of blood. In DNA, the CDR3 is TGCAGTGCTAGCTCTCCTAGCGGGGACTACGAGCAGTACTTC. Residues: CSASSPSGDYEQYF.